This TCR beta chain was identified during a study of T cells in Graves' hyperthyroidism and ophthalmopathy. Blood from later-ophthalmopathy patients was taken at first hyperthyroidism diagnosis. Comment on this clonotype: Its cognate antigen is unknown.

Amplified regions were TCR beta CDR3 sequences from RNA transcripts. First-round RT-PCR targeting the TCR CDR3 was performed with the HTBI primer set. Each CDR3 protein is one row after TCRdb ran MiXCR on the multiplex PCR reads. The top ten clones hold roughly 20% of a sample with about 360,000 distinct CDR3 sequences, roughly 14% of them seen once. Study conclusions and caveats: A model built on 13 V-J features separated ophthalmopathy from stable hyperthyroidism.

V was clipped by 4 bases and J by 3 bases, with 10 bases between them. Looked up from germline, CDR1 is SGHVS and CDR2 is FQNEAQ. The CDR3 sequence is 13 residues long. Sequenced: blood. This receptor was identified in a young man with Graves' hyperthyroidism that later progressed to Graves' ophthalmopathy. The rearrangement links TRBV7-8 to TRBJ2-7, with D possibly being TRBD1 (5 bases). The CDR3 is CASSSDTDYEQYF. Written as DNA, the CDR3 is TGTGCCAGCAGCTCGGACACCGACTACGAGCAGTACTTC.